The present T cell receptor beta chain was sequenced within a study of response to subunit inactivated influenza vaccine. Germline CDR1 reads SQVTM; CDR2 reads ANQGSEA. V shed 4 bases and J shed 2 bases, with 17 bases lying between them. The CDR3 is 15 amino acids. TCRdb reanalysed the RT-PCR reads using MiXCR and keeps one entry per CDR3 protein. The table lists some 190,000 distinct CDR3 sequences, approximately 15% of them singletons. A remark on this clonotype: No antigen is known for it.

Findings and limits, study-wide: A suggestion made by the authors is that each seasonal influenza vaccination recruits few new T cells.

The sequence was obtained from a middle-aged man who received an inactivated influenza vaccine. The specimen comprised CD8+ T cells sorted from PBMCs, sampled approximately 5 days after vaccination. This chain links TRBV29-1 with TRBJ1-1; D not resolved. The CDR3 is CSVVLAETPNTEAFF. The CDR3 DNA follows: TGCAGCGTTGTTTTGGCCGAGACACCTAACACTGAAGCTTTCTTT.